Listed below are T cell receptor beta chains from one sample, sequenced in a study of cytomegalovirus exposure and HLA in healthy donors. Measured with immunoSEQ multiplex PCR; TCRdb has only the in-frame clones, and not every one. The sample lists 95,000 to 150,000 clones, over 60% occurring once. The sequenced sample was PBMCs. The source is a man aged 18 to 29 in good health and CMV-seronegative. The CDR3 runs from the conserved cysteine through the conserved F or W. The D gene is left open where the match is weak. Clone size is shown for a subset of rows, as once, few, many or a class of expanded clone.

V gene	J gene	clone size	D gene	CDR3 protein	CDR3 DNA
TRBV27	TRBJ1-4	few	.	CASSRRRVPNEKLFF	TGTGCCAGCAGTAGGCGGCGAGTCCCTAATGAAAAACTGTTTTTT
TRBV5-1	TRBJ2-2	once	.	CASSPGPHTGELFF	TGCGCCAGCAGCCCCGGTCCTCACACCGGGGAGCTGTTTTTT
TRBV6-4	TRBJ1-5	few	.	CASSDPGEIDQPQHF	TGTGCCAGCAGTGACCCAGGGGAGATCGATCAGCCCCAGCATTTT
TRBV2	TRBJ1-2	.	.	CASSDRGENYGYTF	TGTGCCAGCAGTGACAGGGGCGAGAACTATGGCTACACCTTC
TRBV5-1	TRBJ2-5	.	TRBD1	CASSHGTAPQAQYF	TGCGCCAGCAGCCACGGGACAGCCCCCCAGGCCCAGTACTTC
TRBV5-1	TRBJ2-3	.	TRBD2	CASSLMGLALDTQYF	TGCGCCAGCAGCTTGATGGGACTAGCATTGGATACGCAGTATTTT
TRBV7-2	TRBJ2-7	few	TRBD2	CASSLSGGTGTYEQYF	TGTGCCAGCAGCTTATCGGGGGGAACAGGTACCTACGAGCAGTACTTC
TRBV9	TRBJ2-3	.	TRBD2	CASRASGFLTDTQYF	TGTGCCAGCAGGGCTAGCGGGTTTCTCACAGATACGCAGTATTTT
TRBV7-9	TRBJ2-7	.	.	CASSLEISLLSF	TGTGCCAGCAGCTTAGAGATTAGTCTGCTCTCCTTC
TRBV7-2	TRBJ1-1	.	TRBD1	CASSLPFRGLGNTEAFF	TGTGCCAGCAGCTTACCATTCAGGGGGCTGGGGAACACTGAAGCTTTCTTT